The 8 T cell receptor beta chains below come from one sample, sequenced in a study of T cell repertoires in cytomegalovirus infection. TCRdb reprocessed the reads via MiXCR and lists one record per CDR3 protein. This sample has 210,000 or so distinct CDR3 sequences, with roughly 6.5% found just once. The sample consisted of PBMCs. These receptors were collected from a human donor in good health (CMV status not recorded). Some clones in this sample may be carry-over from other donors' samples.

This clonotype showed up just once. V is TRBV20-1 and J is TRBJ2-7; D is perhaps TRBD2 (6 bases). V gave up 0 bases and J gave up 4 bases, with 13 bases separating them. CDR1 and CDR2 (germline): DFQATT, SNEGSKA (reference sequence). The CDR3 extends over 14 amino acids. The CDR3 sequence is CSARDLGGVYEQYF. In DNA form, the CDR3 reads TGCAGTGCTAGAGATCTGGGCGGGGTGTACGAGCAGTACTTC.

The chain joins TRBV14 to TRBJ2-7, with D hard to call. Trimming cost V 1 base and J 4 bases, with 5 bases left between them. Per germline, CDR1 SGHDN and CDR2 FVKESK. The CDR3 runs to 12 residues. The CDR3 reads CASSQAWYEQYF. CDR3 sequence (DNA): TGTGCCAGCAGCCAAGCGTGGTACGAGCAGTACTTC. Variable domain in full (rest from reference TRBV14 and TRBJ2-7): EAGVTQFPSHSVIEKGQTVTLRCDPISGHDNLYWYRRVMGKEIKFLLHFVKESKQDESGMPNNRFLAERTGGTYSTLKVQPAELEDSGVYFCASSQAWYEQYFGPGTRLTVT.

This clonotype came up once. The CDR3 ends on some other residue instead of the conserved phenylalanine or tryptophan, so this is likely a read error. The chain joins TRBV6-2 or TRBV6-3 to TRBJ1-6; D call uncertain. Trimming stripped 7 bases from V and 6 bases from J, with 7 bases between. This CDR3 contains 12 residues. CDR1 MNHEY and CDR2 SVGEGT come from the germline V gene. The DNA of the CDR3 is TGTGCCAGCAAGGAAACTAATTCACCCCTCCACCTT. Translation: CASKETNSPLHL.

This clonotype was detected only a few times. The CDR3 DNA is TGCGCCAGCAGCCAAGATGAGGGGGGTTTGACTGAAGCTTTCTTT. It specifies CASSQDEGGLTEAFF. The V call is TRBV4-3, the J call TRBJ1-1, with D perhaps TRBD1 (6 bases). This CDR3 has 15 residues. V dropped 0 bases and J dropped 5 bases, with 13 bases sitting between them. CDR1 and CDR2 (germline): LGHNA, YSLEER.

This clonotype has only a few counts. The V gene is TRBV24-1, the J gene TRBJ2-7, with D possibly being TRBD2 (6 bases). This CDR3 comprises 17 residues. V was shortened by 1 base and J by 2 bases, with 17 bases between the two germline ends. Germline CDR1 and CDR2: KGHDR and SFDVKD. The CDR3 nucleotides are TGTGCCACCAGTGATTTCCTGGTAGGAGGGGAAACCTACGAGCAGTACTTC. It encodes CATSDFLVGGETYEQYF.

Many counts were recorded for this clonotype. The chain links TRBV6-4 to TRBJ1-6; D might be TRBD1 (5 bases). This CDR3 spans 13 amino acids. Germline V lookup: CDR1 MRHNA, CDR2 SNTAGT. In DNA form, the CDR3 reads TGTGCTCCCTGGGGGAGAAGGAATTCACCCCTCCACTTT. Protein: CAPWGRRNSPLHF.

This clonotype was seen many times. The J gene is TRBJ2-7, the V gene TRBV4-2; D might be TRBD2 (6 bases). Germline V gene sequence: CDR1 LGHNA, CDR2 YNFKEQ. This CDR3 is 16 amino acids long. V was pared by 1 base and J by 2 bases, with 15 bases between. CDR3 protein: CASSQGGRGGTYEQYF. The CDR3 DNA reads TGTGCCAGCAGCCAAGGAGGGCGGGGTGGAACCTACGAGCAGTACTTC.

This clonotype came up many times. The rearrangement uses TRBV6-5 and TRBJ2-7, with no clear D. V shed 2 bases and J shed 3 bases, with 17 bases lying between them. The length of the CDR3 is 16 residues. Germline lookup yields CDR1 MNHEY and CDR2 SVGAGI. The CDR3 DNA reads TGTGCCAGCAGTTACGAGGCCGGGCCTGCAGGCTACGAGCAGTACTTC. This sequence encodes CASSYEAGPAGYEQYF.